Below, 13 T cell receptor beta chains from the same sample are listed, as sequenced in a study of control samples from healthy donors and cancer patients. Method: immunoSEQ multiplex PCR; TCRdb's copy keeps in-frame clones and lacks some. The sample contains about 110,000 clones, 70% to 90% of which appear only once. What was sequenced was PBMCs. These receptors were obtained from a woman aged 60-75 years with lung cancer.

Comments on this clone: Other DNA sequences of this sample code for an identical CDR3. J is TRBJ2-5 and V is TRBV18, with a possible D match to TRBD1 (5 bases). The CDR3 runs 13 residues. Between the trimmed V and J ends, which lost 1 base and 3 bases, there was a span of 6 bases. Germline V gene sequence: CDR1 KGHSH, CDR2 LQKENI. The CDR3 reads CASSPQGKETQYF. In nucleotides, the CDR3 is TGTGCCAGCTCACCACAGGGGAAAGAGACCCAGTACTTC. Variable domain in full (rest from reference TRBV18 and TRBJ2-5): NAGVMQNPRHLVRRRGQEARLRCSPMKGHSHVYWYRQLPEEGLKFMVYLQKENIIDESGMPKERFSAEFPKEGPSILRIQQVVRGDSAAYFCASSPQGKETQYFGPGTRLLVL.

The chain's CDR3 is CASSLLGTIYEQYF. The CDR3 DNA is TGTGCCAGCAGCCTACTCGGGACAATCTACGAGCAGTACTTC. The rearrangement joins TRBV5-5 to TRBJ2-7; tentative D call: TRBD1 (6 bases). CDR1 and CDR2 (germline): SGHKS, YYEKEE (reference sequence). The ends were cut back, 4 bases at V and 3 bases at J, with 14 bases in the middle. The CDR3 extends over 14 amino acids.

The chain links TRBV6-1 to TRBJ2-1; D gene unclear. This CDR3 contains 12 residues. Trimming removed 1 base from V and 5 bases from J, with 3 bases in between. Per the germline V gene, CDR1 is MNHNS and CDR2 is SASEGT. As DNA, the CDR3 is TGTGCCAGCAGTGAAGGGGACAATGAGCAGTTCTTC. Amino acid sequence: CASSEGDNEQFF.

The chain employs TRBV5-1 and TRBJ1-2, with 7 bases lining up with TRBD1. The CDR3 has 14 residues. The germline V gene has CDR1 SGHRS and CDR2 YFSETQ. V was clipped by 6 bases and J by 8 bases; unmatched bases: 13. The CDR3 loop reads CASTPDREGGGYTF. The CDR3 nucleotides are TGCGCCAGCACCCCCGACAGGGAAGGAGGAGGCTACACCTTC.

This chain connects TRBV7-2 to TRBJ2-3; the D gene is possibly TRBD2 (5 bases). Germline V gives CDR1 SGHTA, CDR2 FQGNSA. V lost 5 bases to trimming and J lost 4 bases, with 13 bases between them. The CDR3 totals 14 residues. The CDR3 is CASSPRVGADTQYF. DNA for the CDR3: TGTGCCAGCAGCCCGCGGGTGGGCGCAGATACGCAGTATTTT.

The chain has TRBV18 and TRBJ1-1; TRBD1 aligns across 8 bases. This CDR3 region has 15 residues. Germline V gene data show CDR1 as KGHSH and CDR2 as LQKENI. With V trimmed by 3 bases and J by 2 bases, 5 bases remained unmatched. The CDR3 DNA is TGTGCCAGCTCACCTCAGGGGGCACCAAACACTGAAGCTTTCTTT. Translated, it gives CASSPQGAPNTEAFF.

The CDR3 sequence: CASSSSPTGNTEAFF. The CDR3, as DNA: TGCGCCAGCAGCTCGTCCCCTACAGGGAACACTGAAGCTTTCTTT. The rearrangement links TRBV5-1 to TRBJ1-1; D is perhaps TRBD1 (5 bases). V lost 3 bases to trimming and J lost 1 base, with 13 bases between them. CDR3 size: 15 residues. Germline V gives CDR1 SGHRS, CDR2 YFSETQ.

For this clone: Additional DNA sequences in this sample encode the identical CDR3. The chain has TRBV7-9 and TRBJ1-2; D gene unclear. V dropped 9 bases and J dropped 3 bases, with 17 bases sitting between them. CDR3 size: 14 residues. Germline V gives CDR1 SEHNR, CDR2 FQNEAQ (reference sequence). CDR3: CASSPPGGDYGYTF. Written as DNA, the CDR3 is TGTGCCAGTAGCCCACCCGGTGGGGACTATGGCTACACCTTC. Complete variable domain (other parts from reference TRBV7-9 and TRBJ1-2): DTGVSQNPRHKITKRGQNVTFRCDPISEHNRLYWYRQTLGQGPEFLTYFQNEAQLEKSRLLSDRFSAERPKGSFSTLEIQRTEQGDSAMYLCASSPPGGDYGYTFGSGTRLTVV.

The chain couples TRBV24-1 to TRBJ2-3; no firm D call. The CDR3 loop spans 13 amino acids. From germline, CDR1 is KGHDR and CDR2 SFDVKD. V lost 3 bases, J lost 7 bases, and 10 bases lay in between. The chain's CDR3 is CATSDQGTNTQYF. The CDR3 bases are TGTGCCACCAGTGATCAAGGCACGAATACGCAGTATTTT.

The genes are TRBV3-1 (or the pseudogene TRBV3-2) and TRBJ2-5; D is perhaps TRBD2 (6 bases). Germline values: CDR1 LGHDT, CDR2 YNNKEL (reference sequence). This CDR3 region has 14 residues. Trimming removed 4 bases at V and 4 bases at J, with 13 bases between. Written as DNA, the CDR3 is TGTGCCAGCAGCCCCGGACGGGGAGGAGAGACCCAGTACTTC. This translates into CASSPGRGGETQYF.

The chain is built from TRBV4-1 and TRBJ1-2, with D possibly matching TRBD1 (6 bases). Trimming took 0 bases from V and 5 from J, leaving 19 bases between them. Germline V gives CDR1 MGHRA, CDR2 YSYEKL. This CDR3 spans 17 amino acids. In nucleotides, the CDR3 is TGCGCCAGCAGCCAAGACCAAGATATTGACAGGTTATATGGCTACACCTTC. Its translation is CASSQDQDIDRLYGYTF.

The V call is TRBV7-2, the J call TRBJ2-5; D gene uncertain. Trimming stripped 0 bases from V and 2 bases from J, with 7 bases between. Per the germline V gene, CDR1 is SGHTA and CDR2 is FQGNSA. The CDR3 has 14 residues. This CDR3 reads CASSLAGLQETQYF. In DNA, the CDR3 is TGTGCCAGCAGCTTAGCGGGGTTACAAGAGACCCAGTACTTC. Complete variable domain (other parts from reference TRBV7-2 and TRBJ2-5): GAGVSQSPSNKVTEKGKDVELRCDPISGHTALYWYRQSLGQGLEFLIYFQGNSAPDKSGLPSDRFSAERTGGSVSTLTIQRTQQEDSAVYLCASSLAGLQETQYFGPGTRLLVL.

The chain recombines TRBV7-8 with TRBJ2-2; possible D gene TRBD2, 5 bases. Germline loops: CDR1 SGHVS, CDR2 FQNEAQ. The V end was cut by 2 bases, the J end by 4 bases, with 14 bases between. This CDR3 comprises 16 residues. The CDR3 coding sequence is TGTGCCAGCAGCTTAAATCCGGGGTTAGGCACCGGGGAGCTGTTTTTT. This translates into CASSLNPGLGTGELFF.